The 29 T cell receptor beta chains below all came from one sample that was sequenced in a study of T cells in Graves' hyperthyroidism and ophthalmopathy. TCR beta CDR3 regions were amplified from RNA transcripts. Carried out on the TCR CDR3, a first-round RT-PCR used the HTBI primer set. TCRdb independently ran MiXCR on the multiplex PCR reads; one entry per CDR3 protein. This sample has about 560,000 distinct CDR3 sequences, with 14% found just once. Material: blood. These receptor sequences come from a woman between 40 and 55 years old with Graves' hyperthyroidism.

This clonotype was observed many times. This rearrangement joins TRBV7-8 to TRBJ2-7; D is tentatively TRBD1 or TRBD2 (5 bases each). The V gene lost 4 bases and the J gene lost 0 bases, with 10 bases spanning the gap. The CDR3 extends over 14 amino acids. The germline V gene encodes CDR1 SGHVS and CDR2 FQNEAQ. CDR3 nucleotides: TGTGCCAGCAGCTCGGGACCGGACTCCTACGAGCAGTACTTC. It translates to CASSSGPDSYEQYF. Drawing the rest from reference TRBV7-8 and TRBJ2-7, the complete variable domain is GAGVSQSPRYKVAKRGQDVALRCDPISGHVSLFWYQQALGQGPEFLTYFQNEAQLDKSGLPSDRFFAERPEGSVSTLKIQRTQQEDSAVYLCASSSGPDSYEQYFGPGTRLTVT.

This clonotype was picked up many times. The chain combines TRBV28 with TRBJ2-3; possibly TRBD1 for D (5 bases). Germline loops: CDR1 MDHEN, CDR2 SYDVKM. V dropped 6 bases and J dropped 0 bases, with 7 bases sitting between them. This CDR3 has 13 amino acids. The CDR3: CASRGHSTDTQYF. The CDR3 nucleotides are TGTGCCAGCAGAGGACACAGCACAGATACGCAGTATTTT.

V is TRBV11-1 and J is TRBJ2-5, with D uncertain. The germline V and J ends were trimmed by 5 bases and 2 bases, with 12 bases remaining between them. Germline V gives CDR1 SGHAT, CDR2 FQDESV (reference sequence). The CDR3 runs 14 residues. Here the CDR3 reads CASSPAWGQETQYF. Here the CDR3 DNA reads TGTGCCAGCAGCCCCGCCTGGGGACAAGAGACCCAGTACTTC.

The chain's CDR3 is CASSHYRDYGYTF. DNA of the CDR3: TGTGCCAGCAGTCACTACCGGGATTATGGCTACACCTTC. V is TRBV28 and J is TRBJ1-2; D is unclear. This CDR3 comprises 13 residues. V lost 5 bases and J 5 bases, leaving 12 bases between the germline ends. Germline V gives CDR1 MDHEN, CDR2 SYDVKM.

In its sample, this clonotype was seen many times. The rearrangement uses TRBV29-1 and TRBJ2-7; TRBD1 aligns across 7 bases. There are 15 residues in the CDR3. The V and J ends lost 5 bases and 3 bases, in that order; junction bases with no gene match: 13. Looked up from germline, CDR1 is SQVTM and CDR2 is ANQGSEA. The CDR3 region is CSVSISGQPYYEQYF. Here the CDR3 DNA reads TGCAGCGTTTCGATCTCGGGACAGCCTTACTACGAGCAGTACTTC.

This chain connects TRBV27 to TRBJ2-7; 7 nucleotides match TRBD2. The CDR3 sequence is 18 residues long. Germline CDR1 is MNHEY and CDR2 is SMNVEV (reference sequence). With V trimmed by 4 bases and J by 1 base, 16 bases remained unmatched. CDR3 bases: TGTGCCAGCAGTTCCCTCCCCGGACTAGGTACACCGTCCTACGAGCAGTACTTC. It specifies CASSSLPGLGTPSYEQYF.

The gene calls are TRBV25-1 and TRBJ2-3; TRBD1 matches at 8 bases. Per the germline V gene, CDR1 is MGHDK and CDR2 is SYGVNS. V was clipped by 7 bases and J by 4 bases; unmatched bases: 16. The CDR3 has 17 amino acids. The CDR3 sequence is CASTANHGQGGADTQYF. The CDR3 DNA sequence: TGTGCCAGCACCGCCAACCATGGACAGGGTGGGGCAGATACGCAGTATTTT.

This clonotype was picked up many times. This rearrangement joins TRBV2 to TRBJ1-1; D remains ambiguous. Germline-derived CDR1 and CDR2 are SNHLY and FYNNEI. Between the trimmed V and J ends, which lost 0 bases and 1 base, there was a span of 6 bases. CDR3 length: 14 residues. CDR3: CASSEAPENTEAFF. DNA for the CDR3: TGTGCCAGCAGTGAAGCCCCGGAGAACACTGAAGCTTTCTTT.

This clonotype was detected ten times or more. DNA for the CDR3: TGTGCCACCAGTGGTACGGACAGGGAGGTAGAGACCCAGTACTTC. Its translation: CATSGTDREVETQYF. J is TRBJ2-5 and V is TRBV24-1; TRBD1 agrees at 8 bases. Germline CDR1 and CDR2: KGHDR and SFDVKD. J was trimmed by 4 bases and V by 5 bases; bases with no gene match: 8. The CDR3 is 15 residues long.

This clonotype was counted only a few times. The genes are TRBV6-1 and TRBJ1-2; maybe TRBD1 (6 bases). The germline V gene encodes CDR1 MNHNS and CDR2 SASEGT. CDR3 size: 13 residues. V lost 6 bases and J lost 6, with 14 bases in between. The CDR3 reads CASRRPGTHGYTF. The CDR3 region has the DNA TGTGCCAGCAGACGCCCCGGGACACATGGCTACACCTTC.

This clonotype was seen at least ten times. The CDR3 reads CASSLMGVGVEQYF. The CDR3 coding sequence is TGTGCCAGCAGCTTAATGGGGGTCGGGGTCGAGCAGTACTTC. The chain couples TRBV11-2 to TRBJ2-7, with D perhaps being TRBD1 or TRBD2 (5 bases each). Germline CDR1 and CDR2: SGHAT and FQNNGV. V was clipped by 2 bases and J by 6 bases, with 14 bases between them. The CDR3 has 14 residues.

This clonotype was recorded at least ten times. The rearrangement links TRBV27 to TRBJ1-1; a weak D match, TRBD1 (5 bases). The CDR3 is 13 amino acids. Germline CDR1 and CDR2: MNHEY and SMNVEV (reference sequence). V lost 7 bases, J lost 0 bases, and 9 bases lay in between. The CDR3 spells CASKGTLNTEAFF. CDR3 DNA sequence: TGTGCCAGCAAGGGGACTCTGAACACTGAAGCTTTCTTT.

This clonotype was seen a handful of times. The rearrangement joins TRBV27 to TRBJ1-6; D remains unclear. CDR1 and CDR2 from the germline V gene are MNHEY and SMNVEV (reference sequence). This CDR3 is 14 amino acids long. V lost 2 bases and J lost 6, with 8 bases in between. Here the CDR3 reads CASSLATINSPLHF. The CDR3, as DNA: TGTGCCAGCAGTTTAGCGACAATTAATTCACCCCTCCACTTT.

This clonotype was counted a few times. CDR3 in amino acids: CASSTVGSVSNYGYTF. For the CDR3, the DNA is TGTGCCAGTAGTACCGTCGGCAGCGTTTCTAACTATGGCTACACCTTC. The gene calls are TRBV19 and TRBJ1-2; D is unclear. This CDR3 spans 16 amino acids. V was trimmed by 4 bases and J by 0 bases, leaving 15 bases between them. Looked up from germline, CDR1 is LNHDA and CDR2 is SQIVND (reference sequence).

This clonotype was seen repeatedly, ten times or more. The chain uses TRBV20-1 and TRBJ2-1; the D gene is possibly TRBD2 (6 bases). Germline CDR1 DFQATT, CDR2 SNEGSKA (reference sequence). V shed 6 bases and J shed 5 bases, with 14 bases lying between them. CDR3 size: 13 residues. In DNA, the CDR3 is TGCAGTGCGCTCCGACTAGGAGACAATGAGCAGTTCTTC. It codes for CSALRLGDNEQFF.

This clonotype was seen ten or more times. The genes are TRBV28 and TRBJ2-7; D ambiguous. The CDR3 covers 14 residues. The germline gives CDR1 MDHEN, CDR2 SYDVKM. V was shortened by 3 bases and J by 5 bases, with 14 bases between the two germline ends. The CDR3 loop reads CASSFVRKGHEQYF. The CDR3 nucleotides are TGTGCCAGCAGTTTTGTACGAAAGGGCCACGAGCAGTACTTC.

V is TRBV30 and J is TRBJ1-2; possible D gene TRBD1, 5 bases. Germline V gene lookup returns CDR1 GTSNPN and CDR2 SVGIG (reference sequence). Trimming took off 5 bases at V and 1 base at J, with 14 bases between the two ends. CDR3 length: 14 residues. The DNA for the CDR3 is TGTGCCTGGGGGGGGACTGATAATAACTATGGCTACACCTTC. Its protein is CAWGGTDNNYGYTF.

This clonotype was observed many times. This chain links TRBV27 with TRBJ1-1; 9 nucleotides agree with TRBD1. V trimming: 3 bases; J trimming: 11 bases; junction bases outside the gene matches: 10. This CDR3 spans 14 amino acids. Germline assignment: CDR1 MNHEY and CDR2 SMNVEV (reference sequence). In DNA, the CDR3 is TGTGCCAGCAGTTTGCGCGGGACAGGGTTTGACGCTTTCTTT. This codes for CASSLRGTGFDAFF.

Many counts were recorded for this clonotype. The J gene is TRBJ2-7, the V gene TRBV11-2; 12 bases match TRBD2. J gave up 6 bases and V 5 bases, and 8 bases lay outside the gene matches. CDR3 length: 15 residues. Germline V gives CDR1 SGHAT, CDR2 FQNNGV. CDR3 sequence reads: CASSPQGLAGFEQYF. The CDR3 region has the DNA TGTGCCAGCAGCCCGCAAGGACTAGCGGGATTCGAGCAGTACTTC.

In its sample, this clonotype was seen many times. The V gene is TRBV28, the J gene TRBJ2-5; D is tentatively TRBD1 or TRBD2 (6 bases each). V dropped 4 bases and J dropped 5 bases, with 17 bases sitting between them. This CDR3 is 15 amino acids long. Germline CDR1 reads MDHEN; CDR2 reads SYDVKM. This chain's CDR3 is CASSWGLGGVETQYF. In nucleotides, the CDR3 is TGTGCCAGCAGTTGGGGGCTCGGAGGGGTGGAGACCCAGTACTTC.

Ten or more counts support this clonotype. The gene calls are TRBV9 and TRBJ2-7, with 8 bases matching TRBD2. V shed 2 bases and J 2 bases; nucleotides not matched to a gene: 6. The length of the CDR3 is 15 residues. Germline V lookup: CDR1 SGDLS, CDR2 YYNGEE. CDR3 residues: CASSVAGGRTYEQYF. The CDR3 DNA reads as TGTGCCAGCAGCGTCGCGGGCGGGAGGACCTACGAGCAGTACTTC.

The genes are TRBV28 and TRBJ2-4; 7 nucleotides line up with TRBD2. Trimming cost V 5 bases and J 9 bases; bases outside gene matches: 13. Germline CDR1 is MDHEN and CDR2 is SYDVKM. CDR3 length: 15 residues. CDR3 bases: TGTGCCAGCAGTCCAGGAGCTAGCGGACTAGTCATTCAGTACTTC. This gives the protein CASSPGASGLVIQYF.

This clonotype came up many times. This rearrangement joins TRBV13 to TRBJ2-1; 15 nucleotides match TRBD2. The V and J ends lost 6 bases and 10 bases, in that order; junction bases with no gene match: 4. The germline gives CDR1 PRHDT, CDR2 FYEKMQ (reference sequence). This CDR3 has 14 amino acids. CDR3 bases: TGTGCCAGCAGTTGGACTAGCGGGGGGGGCGAGCAGTTCTTC. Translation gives CASSWTSGGGEQFF.

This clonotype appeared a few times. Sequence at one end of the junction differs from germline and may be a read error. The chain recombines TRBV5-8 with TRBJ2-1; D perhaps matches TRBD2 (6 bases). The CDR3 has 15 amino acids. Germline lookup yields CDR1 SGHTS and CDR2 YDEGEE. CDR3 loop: CASSLEGISYNEQFF. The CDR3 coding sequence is TGCGCCAGCAGCTTGGAGGGTATCTCCTACAATGAGCAGTTCTTC.

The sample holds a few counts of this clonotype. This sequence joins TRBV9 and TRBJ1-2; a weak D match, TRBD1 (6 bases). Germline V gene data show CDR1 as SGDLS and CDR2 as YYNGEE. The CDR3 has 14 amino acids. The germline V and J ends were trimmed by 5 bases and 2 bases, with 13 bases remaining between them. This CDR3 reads CASRGTGSNYGYTF. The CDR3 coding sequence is TGTGCCAGCAGGGGAACAGGGAGCAACTATGGCTACACCTTC.

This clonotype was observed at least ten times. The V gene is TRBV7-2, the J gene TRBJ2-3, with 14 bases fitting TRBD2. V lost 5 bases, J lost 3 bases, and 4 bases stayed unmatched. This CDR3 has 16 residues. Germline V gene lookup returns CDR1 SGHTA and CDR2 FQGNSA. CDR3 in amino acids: CASSAGLAGETDTQYF. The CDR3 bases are TGTGCCAGCAGCGCGGGACTAGCGGGAGAAACAGATACGCAGTATTTT.

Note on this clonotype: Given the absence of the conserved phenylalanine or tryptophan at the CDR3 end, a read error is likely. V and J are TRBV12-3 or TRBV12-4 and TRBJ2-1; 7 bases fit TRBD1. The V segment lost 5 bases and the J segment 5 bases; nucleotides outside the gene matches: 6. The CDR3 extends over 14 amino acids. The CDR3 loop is CASSPGQSNNEQFL. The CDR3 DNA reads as TGTGCCAGCAGTCCGGGACAGAGTAACAATGAGCAGTTCCTC.

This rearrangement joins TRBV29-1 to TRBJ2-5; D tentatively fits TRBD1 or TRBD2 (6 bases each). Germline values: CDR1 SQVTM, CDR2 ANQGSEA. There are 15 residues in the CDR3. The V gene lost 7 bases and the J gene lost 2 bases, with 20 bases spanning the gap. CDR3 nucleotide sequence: TGCAGCGGAGGGGGGCAGGGAAGATCTCAAGAGACCCAGTACTTC. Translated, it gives CSGGGQGRSQETQYF.

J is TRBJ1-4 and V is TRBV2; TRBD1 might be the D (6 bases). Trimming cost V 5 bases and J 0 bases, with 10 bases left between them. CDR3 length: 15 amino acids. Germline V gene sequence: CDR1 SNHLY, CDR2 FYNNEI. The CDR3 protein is CASSKGGPTNEKLFF. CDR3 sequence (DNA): TGTGCCAGCAGTAAAGGGGGACCAACTAATGAAAAACTGTTTTTT.